The clone carrying this T cell receptor (beta chain) showed up many times. Its antigen is still unknown. The CDR3 is 14 amino acids. CDR1 is SEHNR, CDR2 FQNEAQ, per germline (reference sequence). Trimming at V came to 1 base and at J to 5 bases, leaving 4 bases not matched to a gene. This sample is drawn from a study of regulatory T cells in long-lasting Graves disease. Findings and limits, study-wide: Having only a small sample size may have limited accuracy.

Construction of TCR beta libraries relied on iRepertoire HTBI primers and on Arm-PCR targeting CDR3 regions. In TCRdb, the multiplex PCR reads were re-called with MiXCR into one record per CDR3 protein. The sample includes about 470,000 distinct CDR3 sequences, 15% of them seen just once. Described time point: newly diagnosed GD, antithyroid drugs for less than 3 months. Extracted PBMC RNA gave rise to the TCR library. These data are also associated with another study on T cells in Graves' hyperthyroidism and ophthalmopathy. That source notes: Initially, a first-round RT-PCR of the TCR CDR3 employed the HTBI primer set. Most thyroid clonotypes expanded above 0.001 appeared in blood too.

The sequence was collected from a woman aged 30 to 39 with Graves disease. The chain links TRBV7-9 to TRBJ2-5, with 7 bases aligning to TRBD2. Material: peripheral blood mononuclear cells (PBMCs), obtained at new diagnosis, from a patient treated with antithyroid drugs. CDR3 sequence: CASSLVTAGETQYF. CDR3 nucleotides: TGTGCCAGCAGCTTAGTAACAGCGGGGGAGACCCAGTACTTC. Based on the CDR3 plus reference TRBV7-9 and TRBJ2-5, the full variable domain is DTGVSQNPRHKITKRGQNVTFRCDPISEHNRLYWYRQTLGQGPEFLTYFQNEAQLEKSRLLSDRFSAERPKGSFSTLEIQRTEQGDSAMYLCASSLVTAGETQYFGPGTRLLVL.